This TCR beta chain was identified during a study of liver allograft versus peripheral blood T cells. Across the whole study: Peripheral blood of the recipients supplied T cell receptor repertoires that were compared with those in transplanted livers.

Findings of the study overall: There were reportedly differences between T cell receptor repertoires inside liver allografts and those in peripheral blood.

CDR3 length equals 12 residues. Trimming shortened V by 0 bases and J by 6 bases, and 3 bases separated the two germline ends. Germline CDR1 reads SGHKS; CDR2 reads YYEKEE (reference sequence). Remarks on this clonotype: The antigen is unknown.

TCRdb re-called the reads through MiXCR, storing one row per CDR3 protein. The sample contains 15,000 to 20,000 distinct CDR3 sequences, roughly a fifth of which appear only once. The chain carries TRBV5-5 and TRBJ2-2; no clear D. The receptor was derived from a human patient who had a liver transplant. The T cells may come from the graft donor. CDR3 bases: TGTGCCAGCAGCTTGGCGCCCGGGGAGCTGTTTTTT. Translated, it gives CASSLAPGELFF.